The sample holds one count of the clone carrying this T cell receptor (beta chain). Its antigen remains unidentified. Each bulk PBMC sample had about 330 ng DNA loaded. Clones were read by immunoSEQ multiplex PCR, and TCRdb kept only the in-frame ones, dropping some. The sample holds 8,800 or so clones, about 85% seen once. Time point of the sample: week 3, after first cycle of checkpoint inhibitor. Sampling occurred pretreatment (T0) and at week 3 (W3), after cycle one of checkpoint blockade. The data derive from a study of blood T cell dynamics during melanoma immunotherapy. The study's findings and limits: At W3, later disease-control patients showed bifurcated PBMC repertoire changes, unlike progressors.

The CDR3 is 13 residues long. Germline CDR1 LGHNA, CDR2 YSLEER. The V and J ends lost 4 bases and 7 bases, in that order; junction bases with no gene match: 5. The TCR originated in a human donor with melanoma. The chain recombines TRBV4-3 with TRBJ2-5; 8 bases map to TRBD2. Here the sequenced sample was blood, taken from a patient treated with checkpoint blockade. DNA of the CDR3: TGCGCCAGCAGCCCGGGACTAGGGGTGACCCAGTACTTC. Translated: CASSPGLGVTQYF.